Sequencing of this TCR beta chain was carried out in a study of PD-L1 blockade in urothelial cancer. Study-level information: Prior regimens of chemotherapy numbered 0 to 3 per patient.

CDR3 size: 13 residues. Trimming at V came to 4 bases and at J to 6 bases, leaving 4 bases not matched to a gene. Germline CDR1 reads ENHRY; CDR2 reads SYGVKD. Time point given: pretreatment peripheral blood. Each individual provided 1 to 8 samples (taken pretreatment and on-treatment). Produced via immunoSEQ multiplex PCR; TCRdb's table is partial and in-frame only. Among about 38,000 clones listed, around 85% were seen once. This TCR was sampled from a man of 80 years or more with urothelial cancer. Sequenced material: PBMCs, taken around atezolizumab (anti-PD-L1) treatment. V usage is TRBV10-3 and J usage is TRBJ1-1, with 8 positions matching TRBD1. The CDR3 loop is CAISAIQGAEAFF. DNA for the CDR3: TGTGCCATCAGTGCAATACAGGGGGCTGAAGCTTTCTTT.